Presented here are 18 T cell receptor beta chains from one specimen sequenced in a study of T cell responses to AZD1222 COVID-19 vaccine. TCRdb's table, derived via immunoSEQ multiplex PCR, lists solely in-frame clones and lacks some. Among around 190,000 clones, approximately 89% were seen once, and the ten largest hold approximately 1.8%. The material was peripheral blood, obtained 28 days after the second AZD1222 dose. The source of these receptors is an adult who received the AZD1222 COVID-19 vaccine.

For this clone: Sequence at one end of the junction differs from germline and may be a read error. The chain uses TRBV7-7 and TRBJ2-5; TRBD1 aligns across 8 bases. The CDR3 totals 18 residues. In germline, CDR1 is SSHAT, CDR2 FNYEAQ (reference sequence). CDR3 residues: CASSLNHGTGRKQETQYF. CDR3 DNA sequence: TGTGCTAGCAGCTTAAACCATGGGACAGGACGAAAACAAGAGACCCAGTACTTC.

The chain joins TRBV9 to TRBJ1-1, with D unclear. The CDR3 is 15 residues long. Trimming shortened V by 0 bases and J by 5 bases, and 14 bases separated the two germline ends. The V gene's germline CDR1 is SGDLS and CDR2 YYNGEE. CDR3 DNA sequence: TGTGCCAGCAGCGTAGGAAAAACCCGGGATACTGAAGCTTTCTTT. This encodes CASSVGKTRDTEAFF.

The chain carries TRBV21-1 and TRBJ1-1. TRBV21-1 is assigned pseudogene status. CDR3 length: 22 amino acids. In nucleotides, the CDR3 is TGTGCCAGCAGCAAAAGACGGACAAAAGGAGTAGGGCAGGGAGACATGAACACTGAAGCTTTCTTT. Amino acid sequence: CASSKRRTKGVGQGDMNTEAFF.

This clone was found once. The chain carries TRBV3-1 (or the pseudogene TRBV3-2) and TRBJ2-3; D unresolved. Trimming shortened V by 1 base and J by 6 bases, and 14 bases separated the two germline ends. There are 15 residues in the CDR3. Germline CDR1 reads LGHDT; CDR2 reads YNNKEL (reference sequence). The CDR3 reads CASSQGALKTDTQYF. CDR3 sequence (DNA): TGTGCCAGCAGCCAAGGGGCCCTGAAGACGGATACGCAGTATTTT.

The gene calls are TRBV11-2 and TRBJ1-6; TRBD1 matches 7 bases. The germline V gene has CDR1 SGHAT and CDR2 FQNNGV. J lost 8 bases, V lost 0 bases, and 10 bases had no gene match. The CDR3 has 17 residues. CDR3 DNA: TGTGCCAGCAGCTTAGATCGGGACAGAAAAACCTATTCACCCCTCCACTTT. Translation: CASSLDRDRKTYSPLHF.

The V gene is TRBV2, the J gene TRBJ1-5; 10 bases are shared with TRBD1. The V segment lost 5 bases and the J segment 0 bases; nucleotides outside the gene matches: 7. Germline V lookup: CDR1 SNHLY, CDR2 FYNNEI. This CDR3 contains 17 residues. The CDR3 is CASSPGQGKYSNQPQHF. The CDR3 region has the DNA TGTGCCAGCAGTCCGGGACAGGGGAAATATAGCAATCAGCCCCAGCATTTT. The entire variable domain, with the rest obtained from reference TRBV2 and TRBJ1-5, is as follows: EPEVTQTPSHQVTQMGQEVILRCVPISNHLYFYWYRQILGQKVEFLVSFYNNEISEKSEIFDDQFSVERPDGSNFTLKIRSTKLEDSAMYFCASSPGQGKYSNQPQHFGDGTRLSIL.

A word on this clone: Other nucleotide sequences from this sample produce the same CDR3. CDR3 amino acids: CASSYSGGTEAFF. The DNA of the CDR3 is TGTGCCAGCAGTTACTCTGGTGGGACTGAAGCTTTCTTT. This chain uses TRBV6-5 with TRBJ1-1, with unresolved D. CDR3 length: 13 amino acids. Trimming took off 0 bases at V and 5 bases at J, with 7 bases between the two ends. CDR1 is MNHEY, CDR2 SVGAGI, per germline.

In its sample, this clone was seen once. This chain connects TRBV2 to TRBJ2-1; TRBD2 agrees at 9 bases. Germline V gives CDR1 SNHLY, CDR2 FYNNEI. The CDR3 has 16 amino acids. V dropped 3 bases and J dropped 7; count of bases not matched to a gene: 10. The CDR3, as DNA: TGTGCCAGCAGTGATGTGAGGCGGGGGGGCCGTAATGAGCAGTTCTTC. This sequence encodes CASSDVRRGGRNEQFF.

The CDR3 protein is CATSEAAGTGGLNEQFF. The CDR3 DNA reads as TGTGCCACCAGCGAAGCTGCCGGGACAGGGGGCTTAAATGAGCAGTTCTTC. V and J are TRBV24-1 and TRBJ2-1; 12 nucleotides agree with TRBD1. V dropped 7 bases and J dropped 7; count of bases not matched to a gene: 13. Germline V lookup: CDR1 KGHDR, CDR2 SFDVKD. This CDR3 contains 17 residues.

This clone came up a few times. The chain carries TRBV29-1 and TRBJ1-5, with a possible D match to TRBD1 (6 bases). With 6 bases removed from V and 3 bases from J, the gap between germline ends came to 12 bases. The germline CDR1 and CDR2 sequences are SQVTM and ANQGSEA. The CDR3 spans 13 residues. CDR3 sequence: CSVQQGPNQPQHF. CDR3 DNA: TGCAGCGTCCAACAGGGCCCCAATCAGCCCCAGCATTTT.

J is TRBJ2-1 and V is TRBV7-9; D might be TRBD2 (5 bases). CDR1 SEHNR and CDR2 FQNEAQ come from the germline V gene (reference sequence). V dropped 1 base and J dropped 5 bases, with 9 bases sitting between them. The CDR3 spans 14 residues. As DNA, the CDR3 is TGTGCCAGCAGCTTAGGGCTAGCTGACAATGAGCAGTTCTTC. Protein sequence: CASSLGLADNEQFF.

The chain links TRBV2 to TRBJ2-6; D remains ambiguous. Trimming pared 5 bases from V and 4 bases from J, leaving 12 bases between. CDR1 and CDR2 from the germline V gene are SNHLY and FYNNEI. The CDR3 totals 15 residues. For the CDR3, the DNA is TGTGCCAGCAGTCTTGATAGGACGGGGGCCAACGTCCTGACTTTC. Residues: CASSLDRTGANVLTF.

The genes are TRBV27 and TRBJ1-1, with 9 bases identical to TRBD1. This CDR3 is 14 amino acids long. Germline V gene sequence: CDR1 MNHEY, CDR2 SMNVEV (reference sequence). The trim removed 0 bases at V and 4 bases at J, leaving 0 bases unmatched. The CDR3 sequence: CASSLSGQGTEAFF. The CDR3 DNA reads TGTGCCAGCAGTTTATCGGGACAGGGCACTGAAGCTTTCTTT.

This rearrangement joins TRBV11-3 to TRBJ2-1; 8 nucleotides line up with TRBD1. J was trimmed by 0 bases and V by 3 bases; bases with no gene match: 4. Germline V CDR1 and CDR2: SGHNT, YENEEA. The CDR3 contains 16 residues. In DNA form, the CDR3 reads TGTGCCAGCAGCTTTGATGGGACAGGCTCCTACAATGAGCAGTTCTTC. Translated, it gives CASSFDGTGSYNEQFF.

The rearrangement joins TRBV18 to TRBJ1-1; D call uncertain. Trimming took 1 base from V and 5 from J, leaving 14 bases between them. Germline V gives CDR1 KGHSH, CDR2 LQKENI. The CDR3 runs to 15 residues. DNA for the CDR3: TGTGCCAGCTCACCACGGGGTCAAGTTTTAACTGAAGCTTTCTTT. Amino acid sequence: CASSPRGQVLTEAFF.

This clone showed up just a few times. The chain's CDR3 is CASSPWTSGTSTDTQYF. CDR3 sequence (DNA): TGCGCCAGCAGCCCCTGGACTAGCGGGACTAGCACAGATACGCAGTATTTT. The rearrangement joins TRBV5-1 to TRBJ2-3; 12 bases fit TRBD2. The CDR3 totals 17 residues. The germline gives CDR1 SGHRS, CDR2 YFSETQ. The ends lost 4 bases at V and 0 bases at J; junction bases unmatched: 6.

The chain employs TRBV18 and TRBJ2-5; D remains ambiguous. The CDR3 is 15 amino acids. V was cut by 0 bases and J by 4 bases, with 12 bases left in between. CDR1 KGHSH and CDR2 LQKENI come from the germline V gene. CDR3 region: CASSPPGRDGETQYF. CDR3 DNA: TGTGCCAGCTCACCACCAGGAAGGGATGGAGAGACCCAGTACTTC.

The chain employs TRBV4-1 and TRBJ1-2; D is perhaps TRBD1 (5 bases). The CDR3 has 15 amino acids. The V and J ends lost 0 bases and 3 bases respectively, with 11 bases between them. Germline CDR1 and CDR2: MGHRA and YSYEKL. CDR3 amino acids: CASSQDDSRDYGYTF. CDR3 DNA: TGCGCCAGCAGCCAAGACGACAGTCGAGACTATGGCTACACCTTC.